These T cell receptor beta chains were read from a single sample in a study of T cell repertoires in cytomegalovirus infection. Via MiXCR, TCRdb re-called the reads, giving one row per CDR3 protein. The table lists about 740,000 distinct CDR3 sequences, approximately 40% of them singletons. The sequencing sample was made of PBMCs. The receptors were sampled from a human donor in good health (CMV status not recorded). Some clones in this sample may be carry-over from other donors' samples. CDR3s include the opening cysteine and the closing phenylalanine or tryptophan. The D gene is left open where the match is weak.

D gene: NA; V gene: TRBV14; J gene: TRBJ1-1; CDR3 protein: CASRLSPNTEAFF
D gene: NA; V gene: TRBV4-1; J gene: TRBJ2-7; CDR3 protein: CASSQGETDSYEQYF
D gene: TRBD1; V gene: TRBV20-1; J gene: TRBJ1-1; CDR3 protein: CSDTPGQGSTEAFF
D gene: NA; V gene: TRBV7-2; J gene: TRBJ2-3; CDR3 protein: CASSPYSIPTQYF
D gene: NA; V gene: TRBV12-5; J gene: TRBJ2-1; CDR3 protein: CASGLAGVPPHNEQFF
D gene: NA; V gene: TRBV28; J gene: TRBJ2-5; CDR3 protein: CASSLFSVHETQYF
D gene: NA; V gene: TRBV6-1; J gene: TRBJ2-5; CDR3 protein: CASSAWQEETQYF
D gene: NA; V gene: TRBV27; J gene: TRBJ2-5; CDR3 protein: CASSSQDTWWETQYF
D gene: NA; V gene: TRBV11-2; J gene: TRBJ2-7; CDR3 protein: CASSLSPFNYEQYF
D gene: TRBD1; V gene: TRBV20-1; J gene: TRBJ1-6; CDR3 protein: CSASKDREGSPLHF
D gene: NA; V gene: TRBV4-2; J gene: TRBJ2-1; CDR3 protein: CASSRALSGGYNEQFF
D gene: NA; V gene: TRBV7-2; J gene: TRBJ2-5; CDR3 protein: CASSRAGIAVQETQYF
D gene: TRBD2; V gene: TRBV7-9; J gene: TRBJ2-7; CDR3 protein: CASSWEREPDEQYF
D gene: NA; V gene: TRBV3-1; J gene: TRBJ2-1; CDR3 protein: CASSQASEQFF
D gene: TRBD2; V gene: TRBV12-3/TRBV12-4; J gene: TRBJ2-1; CDR3 protein: CASTRGWGGYNEQFF
D gene: NA; V gene: TRBV19; J gene: TRBJ1-1; CDR3 protein: CASSEPEGTEAFF
D gene: TRBD2; V gene: TRBV7-3; J gene: TRBJ2-7; CDR3 protein: CASSSLAGTHEQYF
D gene: NA; V gene: TRBV4-1; J gene: TRBJ2-7; CDR3 protein: CASSRGLPLREQYF
D gene: TRBD2; V gene: TRBV4-2; J gene: TRBJ2-3; CDR3 protein: CASSQGSGKSDTQYF
D gene: TRBD1; V gene: TRBV6-1; J gene: TRBJ2-5; CDR3 protein: CASGTGGGETQYF
D gene: TRBD2; V gene: TRBV28; J gene: TRBJ2-1; CDR3 protein: CASSWEGFEFF
D gene: TRBD1; V gene: TRBV7-8; J gene: TRBJ1-6; CDR3 protein: CASSLAWQGDSPLHF
D gene: NA; V gene: TRBV12-3/TRBV12-4; J gene: TRBJ1-1; CDR3 protein: CASSSPRSSFMNTEAFF
D gene: TRBD2; V gene: TRBV5-1; J gene: TRBJ2-3; CDR3 protein: CASSSGTSVDTQYF
D gene: NA; V gene: TRBV2; J gene: TRBJ1-3; CDR3 protein: CASREDGNTIYF
D gene: NA; V gene: TRBV28; J gene: TRBJ2-4; CDR3 protein: CASSPHMGIAKNIQYF
D gene: TRBD2; V gene: TRBV19; J gene: TRBJ2-2; CDR3 protein: CATKHTSGRITGELFF
D gene: NA; V gene: TRBV7-9; J gene: TRBJ2-1; CDR3 protein: CASSDPKGDEQFF
D gene: NA; V gene: TRBV5-4; J gene: TRBJ2-5; CDR3 protein: CASSLPQGVQETQYF
D gene: NA; V gene: TRBV12-3/TRBV12-4; J gene: TRBJ1-4; CDR3 protein: CASSGEKLFF
D gene: NA; V gene: TRBV27; J gene: TRBJ1-5; CDR3 protein: CATKGTGTSSNQPQHF
D gene: NA; V gene: TRBV11-2; J gene: TRBJ2-1; CDR3 protein: CASSLVQGSDERFF
D gene: NA; V gene: TRBV7-6; J gene: TRBJ2-6; CDR3 protein: CASSRTVPSGANVLTF
D gene: NA; V gene: TRBV27; J gene: TRBJ2-7; CDR3 protein: CASSFSWDGYEQYF
D gene: TRBD1; V gene: TRBV25-1; J gene: TRBJ1-1; CDR3 protein: CASSTRGETEAFF
D gene: NA; V gene: TRBV25-1; J gene: TRBJ1-3; CDR3 protein: CASSEYKGTSGNTIYF
D gene: NA; V gene: TRBV7-2; J gene: TRBJ2-7; CDR3 protein: CASSLSRGGFEQYF
D gene: TRBD2; V gene: TRBV12-3/TRBV12-4; J gene: TRBJ2-1; CDR3 protein: CASSPRLAGGPLNEQFF
D gene: NA; V gene: TRBV11-2; J gene: TRBJ1-6; CDR3 protein: CASSLDLGSSYNSPLHF
D gene: NA; V gene: TRBV7-8; J gene: TRBJ2-6; CDR3 protein: CASSLFDRESSGANVLTF
D gene: NA; V gene: TRBV20-1; J gene: TRBJ1-5; CDR3 protein: CSARDWGGAQGTQPQHF
D gene: NA; V gene: TRBV7-3; J gene: TRBJ1-5; CDR3 protein: CASSLRPASAHQPQHF
D gene: NA; V gene: TRBV9; J gene: TRBJ1-2; CDR3 protein: CASSGPGYTF
D gene: TRBD1; V gene: TRBV7-2; J gene: TRBJ2-2; CDR3 protein: CASRLPGQGRAGELFF
D gene: NA; V gene: TRBV28; J gene: TRBJ2-5; CDR3 protein: CASRGLGETQYF
D gene: TRBD1; V gene: TRBV20-1; J gene: TRBJ2-3; CDR3 protein: CSAMGQGARDTQYF
D gene: TRBD2; V gene: TRBV11-2; J gene: TRBJ2-7; CDR3 protein: CASSCGRGGDEQYF
D gene: TRBD2; V gene: TRBV20-1; J gene: TRBJ2-7; CDR3 protein: CSAKAGTSVRGGHEQYF
D gene: NA; V gene: TRBV19; J gene: TRBJ1-1; CDR3 protein: CASSPRAVQEAFF
D gene: NA; V gene: TRBV7-9; J gene: TRBJ2-2; CDR3 protein: CASSLPIAGTTNTGELFF
D gene: TRBD1; V gene: TRBV18; J gene: TRBJ2-1; CDR3 protein: CASSSDRVSYNEQFF
D gene: NA; V gene: TRBV20-1; J gene: TRBJ1-5; CDR3 protein: CSAIMRWQGSNQPQHF
D gene: NA; V gene: TRBV6-1; J gene: TRBJ2-5; CDR3 protein: CASSEANLRETQYF
D gene: NA; V gene: TRBV12-3/TRBV12-4; J gene: TRBJ2-2; CDR3 protein: CASRQRDNAGELFF
D gene: NA; V gene: TRBV7-9; J gene: TRBJ2-7; CDR3 protein: CASSEGPFHYEQYF
D gene: NA; V gene: TRBV7-9; J gene: TRBJ2-7; CDR3 protein: CASSSGISYEQYF
D gene: NA; V gene: TRBV11-2; J gene: TRBJ1-2; CDR3 protein: CASSLIRTDYGYTF